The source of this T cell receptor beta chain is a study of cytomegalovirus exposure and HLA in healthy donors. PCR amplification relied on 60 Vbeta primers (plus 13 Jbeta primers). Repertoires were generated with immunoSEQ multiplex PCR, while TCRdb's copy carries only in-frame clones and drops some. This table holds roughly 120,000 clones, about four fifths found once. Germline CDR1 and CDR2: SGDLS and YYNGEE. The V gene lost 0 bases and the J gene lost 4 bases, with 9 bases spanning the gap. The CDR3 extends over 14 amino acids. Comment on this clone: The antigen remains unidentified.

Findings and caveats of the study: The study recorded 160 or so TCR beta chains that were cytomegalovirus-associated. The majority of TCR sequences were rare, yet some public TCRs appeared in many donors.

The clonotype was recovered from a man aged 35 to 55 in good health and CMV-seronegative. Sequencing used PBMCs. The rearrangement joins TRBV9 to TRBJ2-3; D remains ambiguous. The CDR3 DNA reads TGTGCCAGCAGCGTAGACGGAGTGGCAGATACGCAGTATTTT. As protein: CASSVDGVADTQYF.